Sequencing of this T cell receptor beta chain was carried out in a study of CD8 T cells in ankylosing spondylitis (dated by TCRdb to the late 2010s). Background for the entire study: T cell receptor beta repertoires were profiled in healthy donors and ankylosing spondylitis patients so that disease-linked TCR variants could be found. The full study cohort was made up of 25 ankylosing spondylitis patients and 95 to 130 healthy donors. Samples of peripheral blood were taken, and for ankylosing spondylitis patients, synovial fluid was collected as well.

Sequencing was performed on an Illumina HiSeq 2500. Quantitative 5'-RACE with molecular barcodes was the method used to prepare the TCR beta libraries. The authors' analysis ran thus. A new computational method, built on a probabilistic model of VDJ rearrangement, was used to identify disease-linked TCR variants. TCRdb passed the public sequencing reads through fastp at Q25 and MiXCR, retaining productive beta sequences. Rows with one shared CDR3 protein collapse into an entry with the most common genes and DNA. These V and J calls derive from TCRdb rather than the authors' analysis. The sample records approximately 540,000 distinct CDR3 sequences, more than 9.5% of which are singletons. Of the sample, around 6.8% falls within the top ten clones. Results the study describes overall, beyond this receptor: Blood from ankylosing spondylitis patients appeared to be characterized by a TCR beta motif made up of under ten highly homologous amino acid variants. The disease-linked clones were reported to be significantly enriched in matched synovial fluid samples from ankylosing spondylitis patients. Some TCR beta motif variants had previously been reported in synovial fluid and blood of reactive arthritis patients, which suggested common disease-initiation mechanisms. The disease-linked clones had a CD8+ phenotype and were found at relatively low frequencies in peripheral blood.

This clonotype turned up a few times. Its antigen is currently not known. No base quality information exists; no much larger clone differs at one position. The trim is 1 base for V and 7 bases for J, with a gap of 17 bases between the germline ends. The CDR3 spans 16 residues, from the cysteine through the phenylalanine. Here the CDR3 DNA is all that survives: 48 bases in frame from base 1. The germline V gene supplies CDR1 SGHDN and CDR2 FVKESK. The chain links TRBV14 with TRBJ2-1; the D gene is possibly TRBD1 or TRBD2, each agreeing over 6 bases. Sequenced sample: blood, either unsorted or a sorted T cell fraction (not recorded which). The clonotype was recovered from a male donor with ankylosing spondylitis. The nucleotide sequence is TGTGCCAGCAGCCAAGGCGCTCGGGGGCGCGGAAATGAGCAGTTCTTC. It specifies CASSQGARGRGNEQFF.